Described below is a single TCR beta chain sequence and its context. Germline V gene lookup returns CDR1 SQVTM and CDR2 ANQGSEA. There are 14 residues in the CDR3. With 6 bases clipped from V and 5 bases from J, the junction kept 10 bases outside the gene matches. In the study's own analysis: Reference gene primers were amplified, and this amplification served to estimate nucleated cell counts. TCRdb keeps only in-frame clones here, not all; method: immunoSEQ multiplex PCR. V, J and clone size reflect that table, while D and trimming were determined from the DNA. Of around 300,000 clones listed, 80% to 90% are singletons. These data are taken from a study of blood T cell repertoires in COVID-19. As for the study in general: The origin of the acute and convalescent COVID-19 samples was the United States, Italy and Spain. From T cells, B-cell-depleted T cells, or PBMCs came the material, which was cDNA or gDNA.

V gene TRBV29-1 combines with J gene TRBJ1-1, with 9 bases aligning to TRBD1. This TCR derives from a woman in her forties with acute or convalescent COVID-19. The sequencing input was peripheral blood. DNA for the CDR3: TGCAGCGTCGGGGGGAGGACAGGGGTTACTGAAGCTTTCTTT. It translates to CSVGGRTGVTEAFF. Complete variable domain (other parts from reference TRBV29-1 and TRBJ1-1): SAVISQKPSRDICQRGTSLTIQCQVDSQVTMMFWYRQQPGQSLTLIATANQGSEATYESGFVIDKFPISRPNLTFSTLTVSNMSPEDSSIYLCSVGGRTGVTEAFFGQGTRLTVV.